The clone carrying this TCR beta chain was recorded only once. Its antigen is not known. The sample is drawn from a study of Tregs in tolerant kidney transplant recipients. Study-wide background: Recipients received nonmyeloablative bone marrow transplants from related graft donors, with transient mixed chimerism.

Repertoires were generated with immunoSEQ multiplex PCR, while TCRdb's copy carries only in-frame clones and drops some. The sample shows about 83,000 clones, more than 95% of them seen only once. Whole-study findings and limits: Nucleotide sequences could not be compared across some patients' samples due to primer changes. Biological reproducibility was not directly addressed, but technical replication error appeared minimal.

The CDR3 is 15 amino acids. Trimming stripped 2 bases from V and 9 bases from J, with 14 bases between. CDR1 is MGHDK and CDR2 is SYGVNS in the germline V gene. The sample here was CD4+ T cells from blood, taken before the transplant. This sequence joins TRBV25-1 and TRBJ1-6; D may be TRBD1 (5 bases). The origin of this receptor is a human donor who received a combined kidney and bone marrow transplant. The CDR3 bases are TGTGCCAGCAGTGAAAGCGGGGCTTGGGGTTCACCCCTCCACTTT. This gives the protein CASSESGAWGSPLHF.